Listed below are T cell receptor beta chains from one sample, sequenced in a study of T cell responses to AZD1222 COVID-19 vaccine. Profiling relied on immunoSEQ multiplex PCR, and the TCRdb table lists in-frame clones only, not all of them. This table has about 120,000 clones, roughly 87% appearing once. The sample consisted of peripheral blood, taken on day 0 of AZD1222 vaccination. These receptors were taken from an adult in good health. Each CDR3 is given with its conserved first and last residue. The order of the fields is J gene, D gene, clone size, V gene, CDR3 DNA, CDR3 protein. The D gene is left open where the match is weak. Where a row states a size, it is once, few, many or the class of an expanded clone; other rows omit it.

j_call: TRBJ1-3
d_call: .
clone_size: .
v_call: TRBV28
cdr3_nt: TGTGCCAGCTCGAGCCATGACTCTGGAAACACCATATATTTT
cdr3_aa: CASSSHDSGNTIYF

j_call: TRBJ1-3
d_call: .
clone_size: .
v_call: TRBV5-1
cdr3_nt: TGCGCCAGCAGCCCAGGACGGGGAACTGGAAACACCATATATTTT
cdr3_aa: CASSPGRGTGNTIYF

j_call: TRBJ1-1
d_call: .
clone_size: .
v_call: TRBV11-3
cdr3_nt: TGTGCCAGCAGCGCGGAGATGAACACTGAAGCTTTCTTT
cdr3_aa: CASSAEMNTEAFF

j_call: TRBJ2-7
d_call: .
clone_size: .
v_call: TRBV14
cdr3_nt: TGTGCCAGCAGCCAAGGGCAGTTAAATTACGAGCAGTACTTC
cdr3_aa: CASSQGQLNYEQYF

j_call: TRBJ2-1
d_call: .
clone_size: .
v_call: TRBV6-5
cdr3_nt: TGTGCCAGCAGTCGTCGGGGTGGGGGTATCAATGAGCAGTTCTTC
cdr3_aa: CASSRRGGGINEQFF

j_call: TRBJ2-7
d_call: TRBD1
clone_size: .
v_call: TRBV14
cdr3_nt: TGTGCCAGCAGCCAAGATCCCGGGACAGGGTCCTACGAGCAGTACTTC
cdr3_aa: CASSQDPGTGSYEQYF

j_call: TRBJ2-7
d_call: .
clone_size: .
v_call: TRBV5-6
cdr3_nt: TGTGCCAGCACTTTCCAGGGGATCCACGAGCAGTACTTC
cdr3_aa: CASTFQGIHEQYF

j_call: TRBJ1-3
d_call: .
clone_size: .
v_call: TRBV2
cdr3_nt: TGTGCCAGCACCGACGTGGGAGTTCCCTCTTCTGGAAACACCATATATTTT
cdr3_aa: CASTDVGVPSSGNTIYF

j_call: TRBJ2-1
d_call: .
clone_size: .
v_call: TRBV10-3
cdr3_nt: TGTGCCATCAGTGATATAGCTGGCTACAATGAGCAGTTCTTC
cdr3_aa: CAISDIAGYNEQFF

j_call: TRBJ2-3
d_call: TRBD2
clone_size: .
v_call: TRBV7-3
cdr3_nt: TGTGCCAGCAGCTTAGCGGGGGGGCAGTCAGATACGCAGTATTTT
cdr3_aa: CASSLAGGQSDTQYF

j_call: TRBJ2-5
d_call: .
clone_size: .
v_call: TRBV15
cdr3_nt: TGTGCCACCAGCAGAGACTTTGGAGGGGGCGCGGAGACCCAGTACTTC
cdr3_aa: CATSRDFGGGAETQYF

j_call: TRBJ1-4
d_call: .
clone_size: .
v_call: TRBV7-9
cdr3_nt: TGTGCCAGCAGTCCCGACAGGAATAATGAAAAACTGTTTTTT
cdr3_aa: CASSPDRNNEKLFF

j_call: TRBJ1-5
d_call: .
clone_size: .
v_call: TRBV5-5
cdr3_nt: TGTGCCAGCAGCCCACTAAGACCAGGGGACAATCAGCCCCAGCATTTT
cdr3_aa: CASSPLRPGDNQPQHF

j_call: TRBJ2-3
d_call: .
clone_size: few
v_call: TRBV24-1
cdr3_nt: TGTGCCACGGAGGGCGCTAGCACAGATACGCAGTATTTT
cdr3_aa: CATEGASTDTQYF

j_call: TRBJ1-2
d_call: .
clone_size: .
v_call: TRBV3-1/TRBV3-2
cdr3_nt: TGTGCCAGCAGCCAAGATTCGGGGGTGAGAGGCTACACCTTC
cdr3_aa: CASSQDSGVRGYTF

j_call: TRBJ1-1
d_call: .
clone_size: .
v_call: TRBV19
cdr3_nt: TGTGCCAGTAGGGGGGAAGGGTGGCACACTGAAGCTTTCTTT
cdr3_aa: CASRGEGWHTEAFF

j_call: TRBJ2-1
d_call: TRBD2
clone_size: .
v_call: TRBV6-4
cdr3_nt: TGTGCCAGCAGTCACGGGGAGCGGGGGGATGAGCAGTTCTTC
cdr3_aa: CASSHGERGDEQFF

j_call: TRBJ2-1
d_call: .
clone_size: .
v_call: TRBV4-1
cdr3_nt: TGCGCCAGCAGCCAAGGGCGGGGCGGCTACAATGAGCAGTTCTTC
cdr3_aa: CASSQGRGGYNEQFF

j_call: TRBJ2-1
d_call: TRBD2
clone_size: few
v_call: TRBV15
cdr3_nt: TGTGCCACCAGCAGAGGACTAGCGGGGAATTACAATGAGCAGTTCTTC
cdr3_aa: CATSRGLAGNYNEQFF

j_call: TRBJ2-3
d_call: TRBD1
clone_size: .
v_call: TRBV6-5
cdr3_nt: TGTGCCAGCAGTTACCGGGCGGGACAGGCAGATACGCAGTATTTT
cdr3_aa: CASSYRAGQADTQYF

j_call: TRBJ1-1
d_call: TRBD1
clone_size: .
v_call: TRBV7-9
cdr3_nt: TGTGCCAGCAACTTTCAAACAGGGGGCGCGACTGAAGCTTTCTTT
cdr3_aa: CASNFQTGGATEAFF

j_call: TRBJ2-1
d_call: .
clone_size: .
v_call: TRBV9
cdr3_nt: TGTGCCAGCAGCAGACAGGGAGGGTCCCTAGACAATGAGCAGTTCTTC
cdr3_aa: CASSRQGGSLDNEQFF

j_call: TRBJ1-2
d_call: TRBD1
clone_size: .
v_call: TRBV6-2/TRBV6-3
cdr3_nt: TGTGCCAGCAGTTACTCGAATCTCGGACAGGGGTCTGGCTACACCTTC
cdr3_aa: CASSYSNLGQGSGYTF

j_call: TRBJ1-2
d_call: .
clone_size: .
v_call: TRBV21-1
cdr3_nt: TGTGCCAGCAGCAAAAAAGGGGAAGAGGGGGCTAACTATGGCTACACCTTC
cdr3_aa: CASSKKGEEGANYGYTF

j_call: TRBJ1-2
d_call: .
clone_size: .
v_call: TRBV23-1
cdr3_nt: TGCGCCAGCAGTCAATCGATCGGGTGCCGGCTTCCCAAATCATATGGCTACACCTTC
cdr3_aa: CASSQSIGCRLPKSYGYTF

j_call: TRBJ2-7
d_call: .
clone_size: .
v_call: TRBV28
cdr3_nt: TGTGCCAGCAGTTTAAGAAAGCACGAGCAGTACTTC
cdr3_aa: CASSLRKHEQYF

j_call: TRBJ1-2
d_call: .
clone_size: .
v_call: TRBV9
cdr3_nt: TGTGCCAGCAGCGTAGGGCAGGGAGGCCAGGGCTACACCTTC
cdr3_aa: CASSVGQGGQGYTF

j_call: TRBJ1-1
d_call: .
clone_size: once
v_call: TRBV29-1
cdr3_nt: TGCAGCGTTGACCGACAGGAGAGGAAGACTGAAGCTTTCTTT
cdr3_aa: CSVDRQERKTEAFF

j_call: TRBJ1-2
d_call: TRBD1
clone_size: .
v_call: TRBV28
cdr3_nt: TGTGCCAGCAGTGAGACGCCTCAGGGGGTCTATGGCTACACCTTC
cdr3_aa: CASSETPQGVYGYTF

j_call: TRBJ2-5
d_call: .
clone_size: .
v_call: TRBV10-3
cdr3_nt: TGTGCCATCAGTGAGTCTTCCCGCAGCCTACAAGAGACCCAGTACTTC
cdr3_aa: CAISESSRSLQETQYF

j_call: TRBJ2-1
d_call: .
clone_size: .
v_call: TRBV27
cdr3_nt: TGTGCCAGCAGTTTAGGTCGGTACAATGAGCAGTTCTTC
cdr3_aa: CASSLGRYNEQFF

j_call: TRBJ2-1
d_call: .
clone_size: .
v_call: TRBV5-6
cdr3_nt: TGTGCCAGCAGCTTGGAATTGAGCGAGAGTGAGTACAATGAGCAGTTCTTC
cdr3_aa: CASSLELSESEYNEQFF

j_call: TRBJ1-3
d_call: .
clone_size: medium-sized
v_call: TRBV4-2
cdr3_nt: TGTGCCAGCAGCCAAGACTATTCCGGTGGTTTAGCTGGAAACACCATATATTTT
cdr3_aa: CASSQDYSGGLAGNTIYF

j_call: TRBJ2-2
d_call: .
clone_size: .
v_call: TRBV5-8
cdr3_nt: TGTGCCAGCAGCTTGGAGGGCCGGGGCGGGGAGCTGTTTTTT
cdr3_aa: CASSLEGRGGELFF

j_call: TRBJ2-5
d_call: TRBD2
clone_size: .
v_call: TRBV27
cdr3_nt: TGTGCCAGCAGTTTTTCGGGAGGCCAAGAGACCCAGTACTTC
cdr3_aa: CASSFSGGQETQYF

j_call: TRBJ2-7
d_call: .
clone_size: .
v_call: TRBV5-1
cdr3_nt: TGCGCCAGCAGCTTGGGACAGGCGCAGCTCTACGAGCAGTACTTC
cdr3_aa: CASSLGQAQLYEQYF

j_call: TRBJ2-3
d_call: .
clone_size: .
v_call: TRBV9
cdr3_nt: TGTGCCAGCAGCGGGCTAGAAGTGAACTGGCTTCGCACAGATACGCAGTATTTT
cdr3_aa: CASSGLEVNWLRTDTQYF

j_call: TRBJ2-3
d_call: TRBD2
clone_size: .
v_call: TRBV7-9
cdr3_nt: TGTGCCAGCAGCTTAATACTAGCGGGGGTCACAGATACGCAGTATTTT
cdr3_aa: CASSLILAGVTDTQYF

j_call: TRBJ1-3
d_call: .
clone_size: few
v_call: TRBV30
cdr3_nt: TGTGCCTGGAGTGTAGTGCCGGGGGCGCAGGGAAACACCATATATTTT
cdr3_aa: CAWSVVPGAQGNTIYF

j_call: TRBJ1-1
d_call: .
clone_size: .
v_call: TRBV5-6
cdr3_nt: TGTGCCAGCAGCCACAGGCCGGATAACACTGAAGCTTTCTTT
cdr3_aa: CASSHRPDNTEAFF

j_call: TRBJ2-6
d_call: .
clone_size: .
v_call: TRBV6-5
cdr3_nt: TGTGCCAGCAGCTCAGTCGCCTCCGAGGCCAACGTCCTGACTTTC
cdr3_aa: CASSSVASEANVLTF

j_call: TRBJ1-5
d_call: .
clone_size: .
v_call: TRBV4-1
cdr3_nt: TGCGCCAGCAGCCAAGATGAGTTATCCCTCAATCAGCCCCAGCATTTT
cdr3_aa: CASSQDELSLNQPQHF

j_call: TRBJ2-3
d_call: .
clone_size: .
v_call: TRBV5-1
cdr3_nt: TGCGCCAGCAGCTTGGATTCTAGAGGTGGGGCAGATACGCAGTATTTT
cdr3_aa: CASSLDSRGGADTQYF

j_call: TRBJ1-1
d_call: TRBD1
clone_size: .
v_call: TRBV5-6
cdr3_nt: TGTGCCAGCACCTCCGACAGGGGAGCCGAAGCTTTCTTT
cdr3_aa: CASTSDRGAEAFF

j_call: TRBJ1-1
d_call: .
clone_size: .
v_call: TRBV6-5
cdr3_nt: TGTGCCAGCAGTTACTCCTTGACCGGCACTGAAGCTTTCTTT
cdr3_aa: CASSYSLTGTEAFF

j_call: TRBJ1-2
d_call: .
clone_size: .
v_call: TRBV30
cdr3_nt: TGTGCCTGGAGTCTCCCTCGGACCTCATTTTCCTATGGCTACACCTTC
cdr3_aa: CAWSLPRTSFSYGYTF

j_call: TRBJ2-3
d_call: .
clone_size: .
v_call: TRBV30
cdr3_nt: TGTGCCGAATCTGCGGGGACAATCACAGATACGCAGTATTTT
cdr3_aa: CAESAGTITDTQYF

j_call: TRBJ2-1
d_call: TRBD2
clone_size: .
v_call: TRBV5-1
cdr3_nt: TGCGCCAGCAGCCCCGGACTAGGATCCTACAATGAGCAGTTCTTC
cdr3_aa: CASSPGLGSYNEQFF

j_call: TRBJ2-7
d_call: TRBD1
clone_size: .
v_call: TRBV28
cdr3_nt: TGTGCCAGCAATCCGGGACAGGGGGCGCGGGAGCAGTACTTC
cdr3_aa: CASNPGQGAREQYF

j_call: TRBJ1-3
d_call: .
clone_size: .
v_call: TRBV6-5
cdr3_nt: TGTGCCAGCAGTCCAGGGTCCACCTCTGGAAACACCATATATTTT
cdr3_aa: CASSPGSTSGNTIYF

j_call: TRBJ2-3
d_call: .
clone_size: medium-sized
v_call: TRBV27
cdr3_nt: TGTGCCAGCAGTTTAGTCGCTCCAGATACGCAGTATTTT
cdr3_aa: CASSLVAPDTQYF

j_call: TRBJ1-1
d_call: .
clone_size: .
v_call: TRBV5-4
cdr3_nt: TGTGCCACCAAGTCCAGTAAGGGTGACACTGAAGCTTTCTTT
cdr3_aa: CATKSSKGDTEAFF

j_call: TRBJ1-1
d_call: .
clone_size: once
v_call: TRBV24-1
cdr3_nt: TGTGCCACCATCGGGGGTCCCCAGAACACTGAAGCTTTCTTT
cdr3_aa: CATIGGPQNTEAFF

j_call: TRBJ2-1
d_call: .
clone_size: .
v_call: TRBV11-1
cdr3_nt: TGTGCCAGCAGCTTTTCCTCGCCACTACAATATGAGCAGTTCTTC
cdr3_aa: CASSFSSPLQYEQFF

j_call: TRBJ2-1
d_call: .
clone_size: .
v_call: TRBV3-1/TRBV3-2
cdr3_nt: TGTGCCAGCAGCCAATCGGCGTTTACCTCCTACAATGAGCAGTTCTTC
cdr3_aa: CASSQSAFTSYNEQFF

j_call: TRBJ1-2
d_call: .
clone_size: .
v_call: TRBV10-3
cdr3_nt: TGTGCCATCAGTGTCAGGGTTGAGGGCTACACCTTC
cdr3_aa: CAISVRVEGYTF

j_call: TRBJ2-7
d_call: TRBD2
clone_size: .
v_call: TRBV27
cdr3_nt: TGTGCCAGCAGTTTAAGCTCGGGAGGGCCCTACGAGCAGTACTTC
cdr3_aa: CASSLSSGGPYEQYF

j_call: TRBJ1-4
d_call: .
clone_size: many
v_call: TRBV12-3/TRBV12-4
cdr3_nt: TGTGCCAGCAGCCTCGACGGGGCAAGGCTGTTTTTT
cdr3_aa: CASSLDGARLFF

j_call: TRBJ1-6
d_call: .
clone_size: .
v_call: TRBV7-9
cdr3_nt: TGTGCCAGCAGCCTCGGAGGGGGATCACCCCTCCACTTT
cdr3_aa: CASSLGGGSPLHF

j_call: TRBJ1-2
d_call: .
clone_size: .
v_call: TRBV28
cdr3_nt: TGTGCCAGCAGTTTACGGGCCTATGGCTACACCTTC
cdr3_aa: CASSLRAYGYTF